This T cell receptor (beta chain) emerged from a study of blood T cell repertoires in COVID-19. Study summary: COVID-19 samples from acute and convalescent phases originated in the United States, Italy and Spain. Sources were T cells, B-cell-depleted T cells, or PBMCs; the material itself was cDNA or gDNA.

Original methodology: Nucleated cell number was recorded as an estimate derived from reference gene primer amplification. Some clones are missing from TCRdb's copy, which holds only in-frame ones; the method was immunoSEQ multiplex PCR. V and J calls and clone size come straight from that table; D and trimming were deduced from the DNA. The sample consists of roughly 93,000 clones, over 70% of them appearing once. V shed 8 bases and J 3 bases; nucleotides not matched to a gene: 3. Germline V CDR1 and CDR2: LNHDA, SQIVND (reference sequence). This CDR3 contains 14 residues. Sample: peripheral blood. This receptor was identified in a woman of 80 years or more with acute or convalescent COVID-19. This chain links TRBV19 with TRBJ1-5; 11 positions agree with TRBD1. The CDR3 nucleotides are TGTGCCAGTCGGGACAGGGGGGCCAATCAGCCCCAGCATTTT. Amino acids: CASRDRGANQPQHF.